The T cell receptor beta chain under discussion was sequenced for a study of blood T cells in healthy people across ages. Next came a second PCR, run for about 7 to 11 cycles, which used a sample-barcoded 5' primer along with a J-beta primer mix. TCRdb recomputed calls from the 5' RACE reads with MiXCR, one row per CDR3 protein. The sample records some 1.5 million distinct CDR3 sequences, around 40% being singletons. Germline CDR1 reads LGHNA; CDR2 reads YNFKEQ. V lost 4 bases to trimming and J lost 1 base; unmatched junction nucleotides: 16. The CDR3 spans 19 residues. V usage is TRBV4-2 and J usage is TRBJ2-1; TRBD2 matches at 7 bases. The TCR comes from a woman aged 18-29 years in good health. The specimen sequenced was blood. The CDR3 sequence is CASSRLTSSNLESYNEQFF. In DNA, the CDR3 is TGTGCCAGCAGCCGATTGACTAGCTCAAACCTGGAGTCCTACAATGAGCAGTTCTTC.